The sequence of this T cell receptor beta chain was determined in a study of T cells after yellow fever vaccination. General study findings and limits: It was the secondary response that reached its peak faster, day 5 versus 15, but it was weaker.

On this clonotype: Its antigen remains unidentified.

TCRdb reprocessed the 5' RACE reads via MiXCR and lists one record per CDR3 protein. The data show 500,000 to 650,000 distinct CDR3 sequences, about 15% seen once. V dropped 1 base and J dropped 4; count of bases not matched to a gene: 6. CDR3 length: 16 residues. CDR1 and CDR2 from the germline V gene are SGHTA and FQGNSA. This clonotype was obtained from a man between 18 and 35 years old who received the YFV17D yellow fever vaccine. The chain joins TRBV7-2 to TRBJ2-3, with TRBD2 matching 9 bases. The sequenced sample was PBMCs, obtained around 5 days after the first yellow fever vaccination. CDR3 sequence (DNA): TGTGCCAGCAGCTTAGTAGTCCAGCGGGGGGCAGATACGCAGTATTTT. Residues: CASSLVVQRGADTQYF. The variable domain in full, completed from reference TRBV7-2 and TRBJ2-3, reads GAGVSQSPSNKVTEKGKDVELRCDPISGHTALYWYRQSLGQGLEFLIYFQGNSAPDKSGLPSDRFSAERTGGSVSTLTIQRTQQEDSAVYLCASSLVVQRGADTQYFGPGTRLTVL.